A single T cell receptor beta chain is shown here with its context. These data come from a study of control samples from healthy donors and cancer patients. Germline V gene sequence: CDR1 KGHSY, CDR2 FQNENV. Trimming cost V 3 bases and J 8 bases, with 10 bases left between them. CDR3 length equals 13 residues. Generated by immunoSEQ multiplex PCR, the TCRdb table keeps only in-frame clones and is missing some. The sample lists about 130,000 clones, more than 85% occurring once. The sample taken for sequencing was blood. The chain links TRBV16 to TRBJ2-2; no clear D. The TCR was taken from a man aged 18-30 years in good health. The CDR3 reads CASSHVPTGELFF. As DNA, the CDR3 is TGTGCCAGCAGCCATGTACCTACGGGGGAGCTGTTTTTT.